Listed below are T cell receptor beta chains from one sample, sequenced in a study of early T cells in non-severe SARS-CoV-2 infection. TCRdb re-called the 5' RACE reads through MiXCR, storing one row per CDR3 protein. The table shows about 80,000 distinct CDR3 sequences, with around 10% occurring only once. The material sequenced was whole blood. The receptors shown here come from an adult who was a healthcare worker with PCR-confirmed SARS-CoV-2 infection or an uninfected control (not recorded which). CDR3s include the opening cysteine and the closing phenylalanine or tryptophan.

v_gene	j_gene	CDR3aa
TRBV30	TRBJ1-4	CAWSEGVTNEKLFF
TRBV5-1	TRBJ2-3	CANSLGLRGPTDTQYF
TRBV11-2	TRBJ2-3	CASSRTGGTDTQYF
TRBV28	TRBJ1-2	CASSLTAAGGYTF
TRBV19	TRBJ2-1	CASSIGSGYNEQFF
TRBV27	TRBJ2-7	CASSSPDRATYEQYF
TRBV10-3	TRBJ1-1	CAIRLMSGEAFF
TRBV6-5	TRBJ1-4	CASSPPQSEKLFF
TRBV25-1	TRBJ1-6	CASSQGSYNSPPHF
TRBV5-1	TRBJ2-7	CASSLEVSSYEQYF
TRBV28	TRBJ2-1	CACSSNALAGFVHEQFF
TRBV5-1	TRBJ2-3	CASSLTAGTLTDTQYF
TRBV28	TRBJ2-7	CASSSSGLYEQYF
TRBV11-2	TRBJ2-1	CASSHSRTYNEQFF
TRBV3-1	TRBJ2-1	CASSPPGLAGESEQFF
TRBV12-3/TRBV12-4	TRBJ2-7	CASTSGHTYEQYF